The 26 T cell receptor beta chains reported below all come from one sample, sequenced in a study of identical twins (TCRdb year 2016). Libraries came from 5' RACE. Sequencing took place on an Illumina HiSeq 2000. Using fastp trimming at Q25 and MiXCR clonotype assembly, TCRdb reanalyzed the public sequencing data and kept in-frame beta chains. For every CDR3 protein sequence, its rows merge into one entry that carries the most common genes and DNA. Recorded for this sample are more than 1.5 million distinct CDR3 sequences; about 32% of them occurred a single time. 0.27% of the sample is in the top ten clones. The sample taken for sequencing was cord blood. The receptors derive from a newborn girl in good health.

The chain employs TRBV7-9 and TRBJ2-1, with D possibly TRBD2 on 5 matching bases. The CDR3 sequence is 11 residues long. V gave up 7 bases and J gave up 6 bases, with 7 bases separating them. In germline, CDR1 is SEHNR, CDR2 FQNEAQ (reference sequence). Here the CDR3 DNA reads TGTGCCAGCACCACTAGCAATGAGCAGTTCTTC. Amino acids: CASTTSNEQFF.

The chain joins TRBV30 to TRBJ2-3; the D is unclear. Trimming pared 1 base from V and 7 bases from J, leaving 9 bases between. The CDR3 runs to 12 residues. CDR1 GTSNPN and CDR2 SVGIG come from the germline V gene (reference sequence). CDR3 nucleotide sequence: TGTGCCTGGAGTGCGAGACTTCATACGCAGTATTTT. It specifies CAWSARLHTQYF.

This clonotype has just a few counts. CDR3 protein: CASSFHGRGEQFF. Written as DNA, the CDR3 is TGTGCCAGCAGTTTTCACGGGCGGGGTGAGCAGTTCTTC. This chain joins TRBV12-3 or TRBV12-4 and TRBJ2-1, with a tentative D call TRBD2 (6 bases). V was pared by 3 bases and J by 9 bases, with 12 bases between. The CDR3 extends over 13 amino acids.

The chain joins TRBV20-1 to TRBJ2-1; D gene uncertain. The CDR3 loop spans 17 amino acids. Trimming left V 1 base short and J 5 bases short, with 21 bases between. In germline, CDR1 is DFQATT, CDR2 SNEGSKA (reference sequence). The CDR3 bases are TGCAGTGCTAGAGGCGCCCCTAGATCCGCCCCGGACAATGAGCAGTTCTTC. Protein: CSARGAPRSAPDNEQFF.

This clonotype was observed a handful of times. The rearrangement joins TRBV19 to TRBJ2-1; 9 bases align to TRBD2. Germline CDR1 reads LNHDA; CDR2 reads SQIVND (reference sequence). The V and J ends lost 4 bases and 4 bases, in that order; junction bases with no gene match: 5. This CDR3 region has 15 residues. CDR3 DNA sequence: TGTGCCAGTAGTACGCTGCTAGCGGGGTACAATGAGCAGTTCTTC. This encodes CASSTLLAGYNEQFF.

This chain joins TRBV20-1 and TRBJ2-4, with TRBD2 matching 9 bases. With 3 bases clipped from V and 4 bases from J, the junction kept 7 bases outside the gene matches. This CDR3 is built from 15 residues. Germline CDR1 DFQATT, CDR2 SNEGSKA (reference sequence). The CDR3 spells CSASMTSGRKNIQYF. In nucleotides, the CDR3 is TGCAGTGCTAGTATGACTAGCGGACGAAAAAACATTCAGTACTTC.

The rearrangement links TRBV14 to TRBJ2-1; possibly TRBD2 for D (7 bases). Germline CDR1 is SGHDN and CDR2 is FVKESK. V lost 3 bases, J lost 6 bases, and 12 bases lay in between. There are 14 residues in the CDR3. This chain's CDR3 is CASSQRGGGNEQFF. CDR3 nucleotide sequence: TGTGCCAGCAGCCAGAGGGGAGGGGGCAATGAGCAGTTCTTC.

The V and J genes are TRBV7-2 and TRBJ2-7; D call uncertain. CDR1 and CDR2 (germline): SGHTA, FQGNSA. Trimming took off 5 bases at V and 4 bases at J, with 21 bases between the two ends. This CDR3 has 16 amino acids. The CDR3 DNA follows: TGTGCCAGCAGCCAAAGCAGGCAGCCGGCTTATTACGAGCAGTACTTC. It is translated as CASSQSRQPAYYEQYF. The variable domain in full, completed from reference TRBV7-2 and TRBJ2-7, reads GAGVSQSPSNKVTEKGKDVELRCDPISGHTALYWYRQSLGQGLEFLIYFQGNSAPDKSGLPSDRFSAERTGGSVSTLTIQRTQQEDSAVYLCASSQSRQPAYYEQYFGPGTRLTVT.

V gene TRBV5-1 combines with J gene TRBJ2-7; 11 nucleotides line up with TRBD2. The CDR3 covers 16 residues. The V segment lost 2 bases and the J segment 2 bases; nucleotides outside the gene matches: 6. Germline-derived CDR1 and CDR2 are SGHRS and YFSETQ. The CDR3 DNA is TGCGCCAGCAGCTTTAGCGGGGGGGCGGAAACCTACGAGCAGTACTTC. Translation gives CASSFSGGAETYEQYF.

This clonotype was observed a few times. This chain joins TRBV27 and TRBJ1-2; D ambiguous. V lost 2 bases, J lost 4 bases, and 14 bases lay in between. Germline V gene data show CDR1 as MNHEY and CDR2 as SMNVEV (reference sequence). The CDR3 has 15 amino acids. CDR3 nucleotides: TGTGCCAGCAGTTTAAGGCAGAAGGAGTCCTATGGCTACACCTTC. It is translated as CASSLRQKESYGYTF.

This chain uses TRBV20-1 with TRBJ1-2, with TRBD1 matching over 7 bases. V lost 4 bases, J lost 4 bases, and 6 bases stayed unmatched. The CDR3 runs 13 residues. Germline V gene sequence: CDR1 DFQATT, CDR2 SNEGSKA (reference sequence). CDR3 sequence (DNA): TGCAGTGCTACCCTTCGACAGGGCTATGGCTACACCTTC. This translates into CSATLRQGYGYTF.

The gene calls are TRBV20-1 and TRBJ2-5, with a weak D call TRBD2 (6 bases). Trimming took 5 bases from V and 7 from J, leaving 17 bases between them. Germline lookup yields CDR1 DFQATT and CDR2 SNEGSKA (reference sequence). This CDR3 contains 13 residues. DNA of the CDR3: TGCAGTGCTGGTGGGACCGGGGGTTTGACCCAGTACTTC. This gives the protein CSAGGTGGLTQYF.

The V gene is TRBV29-1, the J gene TRBJ2-4; no definite D call. Germline loops: CDR1 SQVTM, CDR2 ANQGSEA. With 7 bases removed from V and 1 base from J, the gap between germline ends came to 11 bases. This CDR3 spans 13 amino acids. The CDR3 is CSALSDAKNIQYF. The CDR3 DNA sequence: TGCAGCGCCCTGTCTGACGCCAAAAACATTCAGTACTTC.

The chain uses TRBV27 and TRBJ2-5; D not resolved. Trimming shortened V by 3 bases and J by 3 bases, and 8 bases separated the two germline ends. The germline CDR1 and CDR2 sequences are MNHEY and SMNVEV (reference sequence). The CDR3 runs 13 residues. CDR3 amino acids: CASSFRPEETQYF. The CDR3 coding sequence is TGTGCCAGCAGTTTCCGGCCAGAAGAGACCCAGTACTTC.

The chain joins TRBV7-2 to TRBJ2-7; D is unresolved. CDR3 length: 15 residues. Per germline, CDR1 SGHTA and CDR2 FQGNSA. V shed 1 base and J shed 7 bases, with 17 bases lying between them. The CDR3 DNA follows: TGTGCCAGCAGCTTAGTCGAGGCATCCTACAATGAGCAGTACTTC. Translating gives CASSLVEASYNEQYF.

The chain employs TRBV18 and TRBJ2-4, with a tentative D call TRBD2 (5 bases). Judging by the DNA end, TRBJ2-7 fits better; the J call may be wrong. The germline V gene has CDR1 KGHSH and CDR2 LQKENI. The CDR3 sequence is 16 residues long. CDR3 sequence reads: CASSISSTQGPYEQYF. The CDR3, as DNA: TGTGCCAGCTCAATTTCTAGCACTCAAGGCCCCTACGAGCAGTACTTC.

The chain couples TRBV15 to TRBJ2-1; D possibly corresponds to TRBD2 (6 bases). Germline-derived CDR1 and CDR2 are LNHNV and YYDKDF (reference sequence). V gave up 3 bases and J gave up 1 base, with 10 bases separating them. The CDR3 covers 15 residues. The CDR3 reads CATSSSLASYNEQFF. Written as DNA, the CDR3 is TGTGCCACCAGCAGTAGCCTAGCGTCCTACAATGAGCAGTTCTTC.

In its sample, this clonotype was seen once. J is TRBJ2-7 and V is TRBV11-3; either TRBD1 or TRBD2 may fit D (5 bases each). CDR3 length: 15 residues. The V end lost 4 bases, the J end lost 3 bases, and 16 bases lay between the germline ends. Looked up from germline, CDR1 is SGHNT and CDR2 is YENEEA. CDR3 in amino acids: CASSCSSGTDYEQYF. The CDR3 nucleotides read TGTGCCAGCAGCTGTTCTTCTGGGACCGACTACGAGCAGTACTTC.

The rearrangement links TRBV20-1 to TRBJ2-3; TRBD2 matches at 10 bases. The germline gives CDR1 DFQATT, CDR2 SNEGSKA (reference sequence). Trimming took 5 bases from V and 3 from J; bases not matched to a gene: 5. The length of the CDR3 is 14 residues. CDR3 sequence (DNA): TGCAGTGCTCTAGCTAGCGGGGGTACAGATACGCAGTATTTT. Translation gives CSALASGGTDTQYF.

This clonotype turned up a few times. The chain employs TRBV20-1 and TRBJ1-2; D perhaps matches TRBD1 (5 bases). The germline CDR1 and CDR2 sequences are DFQATT and SNEGSKA (reference sequence). The CDR3 covers 11 residues. Trimming cost V 5 bases and J 7 bases, with 11 bases left between them. CDR3 DNA: TGCAGTGCTTGGGGCGTGGGTGGCTACACCTTC. As protein: CSAWGVGGYTF.

This clonotype was observed many times. The chain has TRBV10-3 and TRBJ1-5; TRBD1 is a possible D gene (5 bases). This CDR3 contains 13 residues. Trimming shortened V by 6 bases and J by 4 bases, and 10 bases separated the two germline ends. CDR1 and CDR2 from the germline V gene are ENHRY and SYGVKD. CDR3 loop: CAISEAGNQPQHF. The CDR3 coding sequence is TGTGCCATCAGCGAGGCAGGGAATCAGCCCCAGCATTTT.

The chain couples TRBV12-3 or TRBV12-4 to TRBJ2-3, with 8 bases fitting TRBD2. This CDR3 comprises 14 residues. Trimming cost V 6 bases and J 2 bases; bases outside gene matches: 4. For the CDR3, the DNA is TGTGCCAGCAGACTAGCGGCACTCACAGATACGCAGTATTTT. Residues: CASRLAALTDTQYF.

The chain has TRBV3-1 and TRBJ1-1, with D tentatively TRBD1 (5 bases). Trimming removed 11 bases at V and 5 bases at J, with 15 bases between. This CDR3 spans 12 amino acids. Looked up from germline, CDR1 is LGHDT and CDR2 is YNNKEL (reference sequence). In DNA, the CDR3 is TGTGCCTGTGGGGAGGGGCGGACTGAAGCTTTCTTT. Translated: CACGEGRTEAFF.

The V and J genes are TRBV7-8 and TRBJ2-6; D perhaps matches TRBD1 (6 bases). V was trimmed by 1 base and J by 0 bases, leaving 16 bases between them. Germline V lookup: CDR1 SGHVS, CDR2 FQNEAQ. The CDR3 is made up of 19 amino acids. CDR3 sequence: CASSLVTGKGPSGANVLTF. The CDR3 DNA reads TGTGCCAGCAGCTTAGTTACAGGGAAGGGCCCCTCTGGGGCCAACGTCCTGACTTTC.

V usage is TRBV28 and J usage is TRBJ2-1; tentative D call: TRBD1 (5 bases). The CDR3 has 16 amino acids. Germline V gene sequence: CDR1 MDHEN, CDR2 SYDVKM. V dropped 5 bases and J dropped 0 bases, with 14 bases sitting between them. For the CDR3, the DNA is TGTGCCAGCAGTCCCTTGATGGGGCCCTCCTACAATGAGCAGTTCTTC. Encoded protein: CASSPLMGPSYNEQFF.

Details on this clonotype: The junction departs from the called germline gene at one end, perhaps through a read error. The chain has TRBV7-8 and TRBJ1-2; D gene uncertain. The CDR3 runs to 15 residues. Germline assignment: CDR1 SGHVS and CDR2 FQNEAQ. The CDR3 sequence: CAGSLVSNRVGGYTF. CDR3 nucleotides: TGTGCCGGCAGCTTAGTTAGTAATAGGGTAGGAGGCTACACCTTC.